Sequencing of this T cell receptor beta chain was carried out in a study of vaccination and CD4 T cells after COVID-19. In its sample, this clonotype was seen a few times. Its antigen is not known. Oncomine TCR Beta short-read sequencing was applied to DNA from cultured CD4+ T cells. TCRdb reprocessed the PCR reads with MiXCR, giving one entry per CDR3 protein. The sample has thousands of distinct CDR3 sequences; 50% to 60% are singletons. Trimming pared 4 bases from V and 7 bases from J, leaving 14 bases between. Germline V CDR1 and CDR2: SGHVS, FNYEAQ. This CDR3 comprises 15 residues. Described treatment: roughly 10-day PBMC culture with coronavirus spike peptide pools or control peptides (ViraFEST assay).

Sequencing was carried out using CD4+ T cells from blood, cultured in vitro. This clonotype was sampled from a human donor who had recovered from COVID-19. The chain uses TRBV7-6 and TRBJ1-6, with D maybe TRBD1 (5 bases). CDR3 sequence (DNA): TGTGCCAGCAGCTCGTTAGGGGTAGGGAATTCACCCCTCCACTTT. The encoded protein is CASSSLGVGNSPLHF.